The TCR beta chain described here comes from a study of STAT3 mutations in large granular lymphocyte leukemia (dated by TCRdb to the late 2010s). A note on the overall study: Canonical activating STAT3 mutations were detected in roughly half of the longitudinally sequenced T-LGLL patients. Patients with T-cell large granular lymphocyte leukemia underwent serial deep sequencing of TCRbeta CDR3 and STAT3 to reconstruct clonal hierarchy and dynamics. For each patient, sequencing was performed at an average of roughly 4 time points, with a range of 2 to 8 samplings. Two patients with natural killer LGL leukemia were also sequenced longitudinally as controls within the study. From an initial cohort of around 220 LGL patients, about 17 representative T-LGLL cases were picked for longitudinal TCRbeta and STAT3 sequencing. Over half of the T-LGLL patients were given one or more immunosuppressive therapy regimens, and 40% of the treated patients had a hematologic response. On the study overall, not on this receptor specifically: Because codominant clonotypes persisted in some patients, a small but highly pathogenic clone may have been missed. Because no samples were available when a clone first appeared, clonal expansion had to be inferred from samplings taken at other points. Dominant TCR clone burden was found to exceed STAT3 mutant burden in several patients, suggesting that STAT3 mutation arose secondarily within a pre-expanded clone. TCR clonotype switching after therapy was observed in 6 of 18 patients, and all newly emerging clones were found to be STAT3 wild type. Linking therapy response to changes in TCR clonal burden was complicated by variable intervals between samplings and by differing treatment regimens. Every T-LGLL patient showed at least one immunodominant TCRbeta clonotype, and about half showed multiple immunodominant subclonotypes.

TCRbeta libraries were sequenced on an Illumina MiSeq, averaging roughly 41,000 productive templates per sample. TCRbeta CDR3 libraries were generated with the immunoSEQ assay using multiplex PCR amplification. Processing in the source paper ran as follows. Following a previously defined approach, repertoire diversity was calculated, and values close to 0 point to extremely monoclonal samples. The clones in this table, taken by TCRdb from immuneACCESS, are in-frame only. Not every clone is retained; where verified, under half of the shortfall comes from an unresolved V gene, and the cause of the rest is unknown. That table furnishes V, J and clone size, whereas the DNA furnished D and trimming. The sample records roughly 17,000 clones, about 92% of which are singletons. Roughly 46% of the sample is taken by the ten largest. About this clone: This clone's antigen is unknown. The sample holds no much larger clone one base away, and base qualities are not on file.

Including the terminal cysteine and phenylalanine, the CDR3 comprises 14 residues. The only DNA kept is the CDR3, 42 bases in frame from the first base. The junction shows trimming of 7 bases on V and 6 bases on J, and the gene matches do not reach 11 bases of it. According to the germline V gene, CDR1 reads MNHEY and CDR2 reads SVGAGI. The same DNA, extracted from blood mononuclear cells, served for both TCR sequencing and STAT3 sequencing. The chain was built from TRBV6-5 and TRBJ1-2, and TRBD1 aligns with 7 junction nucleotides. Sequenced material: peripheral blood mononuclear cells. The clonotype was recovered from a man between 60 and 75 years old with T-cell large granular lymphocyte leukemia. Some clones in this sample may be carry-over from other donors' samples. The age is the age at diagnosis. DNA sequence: TGTGCCAGCACCCGATCGGGGACAGAACATGGCTACACCTTC. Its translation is CASTRSGTEHGYTF.